A selection of T cell receptor beta chains follows, all from one sample in a study of OX40 agonist ivuxolimab in advanced cancers. The protocol was immunoSEQ multiplex PCR, while the TCRdb copy is restricted to in-frame clones and leaves out a portion. The table lists 65,000 to 85,000 clones, approximately 90% of them singletons. The sample here was CD4+ or CD8+ T cells sorted from blood, taken in a trial of the OX40 agonist ivuxolimab. The receptors here all came from an adult with an advanced solid tumor such as melanoma, head and neck, liver or kidney cancer. Each CDR3 is given with its conserved first and last residue. A D gene is named only where the DNA matches it firmly. Expanded clones are given a class, and other clones once, few, many or no size at all.

D gene,J gene,V gene,clone size,CDR3 DNA,CDR3 protein
.,TRBJ1-4,TRBV5-1,.,TGCGCCAGCATCGGCACGGGCCAGAATGAAAAACTGTTTTTT,CASIGTGQNEKLFF
.,TRBJ1-2,TRBV27,.,TGTGCCAGCAGTTTATTAGGGGTCCCTAACTATGGCTACACCTTC,CASSLLGVPNYGYTF
.,TRBJ1-1,TRBV19,.,TGTGCCAGTAGTACGGGACCGTCGGGTTGGGGGGACACTGAAGCTTTCTTT,CASSTGPSGWGDTEAFF
.,TRBJ1-1,TRBV5-1,.,TGCGCCAGCAGCTTGACAGTCCGGAACACTGAAGCTTTCTTT,CASSLTVRNTEAFF
.,TRBJ2-5,TRBV6-1,.,TGTGCCAGCAGTGAAAGGCGGGAGACCCAGTACTTC,CASSERRETQYF
.,TRBJ1-2,TRBV6-6,.,TGTGCCAGCAGTAGCTACCGGGACAACTATGGCTACACCTTC,CASSSYRDNYGYTF
.,TRBJ2-1,TRBV20-1,.,TGCAGTGCTAGTATAGTAGAGCAGTTCTTC,CSASIVEQFF
TRBD1,TRBJ2-5,TRBV29-1,.,TGCAGCGTTGGCCCCCATCCCAGGGGGCGCGGGGAGACCCAGTACTTC,CSVGPHPRGRGETQYF
.,TRBJ1-2,TRBV5-1,.,TGCGCCAGCAGCCCGGCGGGGTCTGGCTACACCTTC,CASSPAGSGYTF
.,TRBJ1-1,TRBV30,.,TGTGTCTTGGACCCACAGAACACTGAAGCTTTCTTT,CVLDPQNTEAFF
TRBD1,TRBJ1-2,TRBV27,.,TGTGCCAGCAGAAAAATCCCGGGACAGGGCCTGGACGGCTACACCTTC,CASRKIPGQGLDGYTF
.,TRBJ2-7,TRBV5-4,few,TGTGCCAGCAGCACGGGACCCGAGCAGTACTTC,CASSTGPEQYF
.,TRBJ1-1,TRBV5-6,.,TGTGCCAGCAGCTTGCTCGCAGGGCCCACTGAAGCTTTCTTT,CASSLLAGPTEAFF
TRBD1,TRBJ2-7,TRBV4-2,.,TGTGCCAGCAGCCAAGATTCAGGGGGAAACTACGAGCAGTACTTC,CASSQDSGGNYEQYF
.,TRBJ2-2,TRBV7-2,.,TGTGCCAGCAGCACTCGCTTAGGACAGAACACCGGGGAGCTGTTTTTT,CASSTRLGQNTGELFF
.,TRBJ2-7,TRBV6-5,.,TGTGCCAGCACCAGGACCAGACCCTACGAGCAGTACTTC,CASTRTRPYEQYF
.,TRBJ1-1,TRBV25-1,.,TGTGCCAGCAGTGACCAGGGGAGAGCCACTGAAGCTTTCTTT,CASSDQGRATEAFF
TRBD2,TRBJ2-3,TRBV2,.,TGTGCCAGCCTCTCAAAGACTAGCGGATACACAGATACGCAGTATTTT,CASLSKTSGYTDTQYF
TRBD2,TRBJ2-7,TRBV5-1,.,TGCGCCAGCAGCCCACGGCCGGGACTAGCGCCAAACTACGAGCAGTACTTC,CASSPRPGLAPNYEQYF
TRBD2,TRBJ2-3,TRBV7-3,.,TGTGCCAGCAGCCGAAACGGACTAGCGCGTTTTTCGGGGGATACGCAGTATTTT,CASSRNGLARFSGDTQYF
TRBD1,TRBJ2-3,TRBV28,once,TGTGCCAGCAGTTTCGACAGGGTGGGCACAGATACGCAGTATTTT,CASSFDRVGTDTQYF
.,TRBJ1-4,TRBV2,.,TGTGCCAGCAGTGTCATTGAAAAACTGTTTTTT,CASSVIEKLFF
TRBD1,TRBJ1-6,TRBV7-9,.,TGTGCCAGCAGTTTTGGACAGGGGCATTCACCCCTCCACTTT,CASSFGQGHSPLHF
.,TRBJ2-7,TRBV6-1,.,TGTGCCAGCAGTGCATTTTCGCGGGTTCCCCTTGACGAGCAGTACTTC,CASSAFSRVPLDEQYF
TRBD2,TRBJ2-5,TRBV11-1,.,TGTGCCAGCAGCTCCGGGTTCTGGACTAGCGAGGGAGAGACCCAGTACTTC,CASSSGFWTSEGETQYF
.,TRBJ1-5,TRBV7-8,once,TGTGCCAGCAGCTTCTGGGACGGCAATCAGCCCCAGCATTTT,CASSFWDGNQPQHF
.,TRBJ1-2,TRBV9,.,TGTGCCAGCAGCCCCCGACAGATTAACTATGGCTACACCTTC,CASSPRQINYGYTF
.,TRBJ1-4,TRBV5-1,.,TGCGCCAGCAGCAGTGGGACACTTGCAAATAATGAAAAACTGTTTTTT,CASSSGTLANNEKLFF
.,TRBJ1-2,TRBV5-4,once,TGTGCCAGCACTCCGGGGCTGGACTATGGCTACACCTTC,CASTPGLDYGYTF
TRBD1,TRBJ2-1,TRBV5-1,.,TGCGCCAGCAGCCAGGGACAGGGCACACACAATGAGCAGTTCTTC,CASSQGQGTHNEQFF
TRBD1,TRBJ2-3,TRBV7-6,.,TGTGCCAGCAGCTCCGGACAGGACACAGATACGCAGTATTTT,CASSSGQDTDTQYF
.,TRBJ1-6,TRBV6-5,.,TGTGCCAGCGATGAGGGAACCTCCTATAATTCACCCCTCCACTTT,CASDEGTSYNSPLHF
.,TRBJ1-2,TRBV6-1,.,TGTGCCAGCAGTGAATACGTCCTCTATGGCTACACCTTC,CASSEYVLYGYTF
.,TRBJ2-1,TRBV5-8,.,TGTGCCAGCAGCACGGGACTGGATTCCTACAATGAGCAGTTCTTC,CASSTGLDSYNEQFF
.,TRBJ2-3,TRBV2,.,TGTGCCAGCAGTTCATGGGGCACAGATACGCAGTATTTT,CASSSWGTDTQYF
.,TRBJ2-4,TRBV19,.,TGTGCCAGTAGTATTCAGCCAGCCAAAAACATTCAGTACTTC,CASSIQPAKNIQYF
.,TRBJ2-7,TRBV6-6,.,TGTGCCAGCAGTTACGGGCCTTGGGACGAGCAGTACTTC,CASSYGPWDEQYF
.,TRBJ1-4,TRBV9,.,TGTGCCAGCAGCATAGGTCCTACCGCAACTAATGAAAAACTGTTTTTT,CASSIGPTATNEKLFF
.,TRBJ1-2,TRBV14,.,TGTGCCAGCAGCCGCGGGGGAGACTATGGCTACACCTTC,CASSRGGDYGYTF
.,TRBJ2-3,TRBV7-8,.,TGTGCCAGCAGGAACACAGCACGAGATACGCAGTATTTT,CASRNTARDTQYF
.,TRBJ1-1,TRBV5-1,.,TGCGCCAGCAGCTTGGTTCGGGGTCCCACTGAAGCTTTCTTT,CASSLVRGPTEAFF
.,TRBJ2-7,TRBV7-9,.,TGTGCCAGCAGCAAACCCCCCCTGGGCAGAAGACCCTACGAGCAGTACTTC,CASSKPPLGRRPYEQYF
TRBD2,TRBJ2-1,TRBV18,.,TGTGCCAGCTCACCACTTCGGACTAGCGGGGACCACAATGAGCAGTTCTTC,CASSPLRTSGDHNEQFF
TRBD2,TRBJ2-3,TRBV18,.,TGTGCCAGCTCACAAGAAGGACTAGCACAAGATACGCAGTATTTT,CASSQEGLAQDTQYF
.,TRBJ1-4,TRBV7-8,.,TGTGCCAGCAGCTTAGCCGGGACAATAAATGAAAAACTGTTTTTT,CASSLAGTINEKLFF
TRBD1,TRBJ2-7,TRBV6-1,.,TGTGCCAGCAGCGGACAGGGAGGAACCCACGAGCAGTACTTC,CASSGQGGTHEQYF
TRBD1,TRBJ1-6,TRBV5-4,.,TGTGCCAGCAGCACCGGACAGGGGGCCTCCAATTTGTCACCCCTCCACTTT,CASSTGQGASNLSPLHF